This T cell receptor beta chain was documented in a study of blood T cell repertoires in COVID-19. Overall study context: Spain, Italy and the United States supplied samples that represented acute and convalescent COVID-19. Sources were T cells, B-cell-depleted T cells, or PBMCs; the material itself was cDNA or gDNA.

In germline, CDR1 is SGHTA, CDR2 FQGNSA. The trim removed 5 bases at V and 6 bases at J, leaving 9 bases unmatched. This CDR3 spans 15 amino acids. Seattle's cohort entered during active infection and was followed longitudinally. Study processing details: Cell counts per sample came from amplifying reference gene primers. Method: immunoSEQ multiplex PCR; TCRdb's copy keeps in-frame clones and lacks some. The V and J calls and the clone size are those of that table, but D and trimming were determined from the DNA. In the table there are around 60,000 clones, approximately 88% of which are singletons. This chain connects TRBV7-2 to TRBJ2-1; TRBD2 matches 8 bases. The receptor was derived from a man aged 60 to 69 with COVID-19, enrolled during active disease. Sample: peripheral blood. The CDR3 bases are TGTGCCAGCAGCCTCGGGACTAGGCCCCGCAATGAGCAGTTCTTC. It specifies CASSLGTRPRNEQFF.